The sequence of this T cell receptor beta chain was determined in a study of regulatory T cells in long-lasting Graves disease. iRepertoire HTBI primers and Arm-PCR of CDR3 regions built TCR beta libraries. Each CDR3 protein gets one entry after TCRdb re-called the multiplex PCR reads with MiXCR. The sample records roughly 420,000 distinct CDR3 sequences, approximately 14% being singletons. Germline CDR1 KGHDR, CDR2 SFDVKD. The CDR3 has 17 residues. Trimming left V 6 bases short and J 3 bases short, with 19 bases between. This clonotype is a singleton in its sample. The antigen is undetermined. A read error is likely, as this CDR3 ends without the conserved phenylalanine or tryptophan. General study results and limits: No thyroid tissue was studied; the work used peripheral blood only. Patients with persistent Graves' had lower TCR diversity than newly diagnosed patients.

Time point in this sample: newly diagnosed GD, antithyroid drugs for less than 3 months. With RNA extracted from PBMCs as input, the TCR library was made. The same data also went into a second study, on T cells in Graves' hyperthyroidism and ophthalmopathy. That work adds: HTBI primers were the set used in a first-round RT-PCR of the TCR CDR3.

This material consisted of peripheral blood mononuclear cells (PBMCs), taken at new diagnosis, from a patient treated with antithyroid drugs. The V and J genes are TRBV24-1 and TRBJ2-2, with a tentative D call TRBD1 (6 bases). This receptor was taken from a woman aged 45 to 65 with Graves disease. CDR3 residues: CATSQSDGRGDTGELFS. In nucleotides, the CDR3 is TGTGCCACCAGTCAATCTGATGGCAGGGGCGACACCGGGGAGCTGTTTTCT.